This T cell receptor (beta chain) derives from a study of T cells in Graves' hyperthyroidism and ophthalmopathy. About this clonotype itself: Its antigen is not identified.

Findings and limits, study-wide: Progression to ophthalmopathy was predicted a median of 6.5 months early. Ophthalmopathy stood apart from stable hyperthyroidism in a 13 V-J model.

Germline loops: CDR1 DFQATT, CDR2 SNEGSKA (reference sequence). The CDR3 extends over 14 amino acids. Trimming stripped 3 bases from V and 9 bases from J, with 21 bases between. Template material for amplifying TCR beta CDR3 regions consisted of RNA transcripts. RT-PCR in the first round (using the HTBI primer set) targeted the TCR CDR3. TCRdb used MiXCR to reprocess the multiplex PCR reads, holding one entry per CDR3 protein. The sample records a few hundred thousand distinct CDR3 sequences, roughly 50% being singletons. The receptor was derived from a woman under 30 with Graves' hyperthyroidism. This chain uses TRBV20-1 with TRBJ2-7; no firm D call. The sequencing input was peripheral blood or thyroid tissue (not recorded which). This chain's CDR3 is CSASPGHSTDTQYF. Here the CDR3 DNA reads TGCAGTGCTAGTCCCGGCCATAGCACAGATACGCAGTACTTC.